These 24 T cell receptor beta chains share one sample of origin, sequenced in a study of T-cell reconstitution after alpha-beta-depleted transplantation in children (dated by TCRdb to between 2015 and 2016). The protocol used for the library was PCR. TCRdb lists the instrument as Illumina HiSeq 2500. TCR library preparation used molecular barcoding, with unique molecular identifiers applied to normalize quantification of the TCRbeta repertoire. The public sequencing data were trimmed at Q25 with fastp and processed into clonotypes with MiXCR by TCRdb, which kept only in-frame beta chains. Each CDR3 protein gets just one entry, which takes the most common genes and DNA from the rows behind it. For this sample there are roughly 420,000 distinct CDR3 sequences; 15% to 20% appear just once. The ten biggest clones cover 25% to 30% of the sample. The treatment or condition label, as the study defines it: allogeneic hematopoietic cell transplantation with graft depleted of TCRalphabeta T cells and CD19 B cells.

The material was PBMCs, mostly from graft donor cells, obtained 360 days after TCRalphabeta/CD19-depleted stem cell transplant. All receptors derive from a boy in the first two years of life who had a stem cell transplant for Wiskott-Aldrich syndrome, so the T cells may come from the graft donor.

J is TRBJ2-7 and V is TRBV5-1, with 9 bases fitting TRBD1. CDR3 length: 15 amino acids. The germline gives CDR1 SGHRS, CDR2 YFSETQ. Unmatched junction bases numbered 8, after V lost 2 bases and J lost 5 bases. In nucleotides, the CDR3 is TGCGCCAGCAGCTTTGGGGGGACAGGGTTGAACGAGCAGTACTTC. As protein: CASSFGGTGLNEQYF. The full variable domain, its missing parts supplied by reference TRBV5-1 and TRBJ2-7, is KAGVTQTPRYLIKTRGQQVTLSCSPISGHRSVSWYQQTPGQGLQFLFEYFSETQRNKGNFPGRFSGRQFSNSRSEMNVSTLELGDSALYLCASSFGGTGLNEQYFGPGTRLTVT.

This sequence joins TRBV5-1 and TRBJ2-2; 7 bases fit TRBD1. Trimming took 0 bases from V and 2 from J; bases not matched to a gene: 4. The V gene's germline CDR1 is SGHRS and CDR2 YFSETQ. This CDR3 contains 16 residues. In DNA form, the CDR3 reads TGCGCCAGCAGCTTGGCTGGGGACAGCAACACCGGGGAGCTGTTTTTT. Translated: CASSLAGDSNTGELFF. Full variable domain (rest looked up from reference TRBV5-1 and TRBJ2-2): KAGVTQTPRYLIKTRGQQVTLSCSPISGHRSVSWYQQTPGQGLQFLFEYFSETQRNKGNFPGRFSGRQFSNSRSEMNVSTLELGDSALYLCASSLAGDSNTGELFFGEGSRLTVL.

The gene calls are TRBV4-3 and TRBJ2-1; D is undetermined. Trimming took off 4 bases at V and 15 bases at J, with 19 bases between the two ends. The germline V gene encodes CDR1 LGHNA and CDR2 YSLEER. The CDR3 length is 13 residues. Here the CDR3 reads CASSLKQTPGPFF. The CDR3 DNA sequence: TGCGCCAGCAGCCTTAAGCAGACTCCCGGACCGTTCTTC.

This clonotype occurred a few times. This chain links TRBV24-1 with TRBJ1-2, with 7 bases fitting TRBD1. The CDR3 covers 14 residues. V dropped 3 bases and J dropped 3; count of bases not matched to a gene: 3. Germline V gene data show CDR1 as KGHDR and CDR2 as SFDVKD. CDR3 bases: TGTGCCACCAGTGATGTCGACAGGGACTATGGCTACACCTTC. Translating gives CATSDVDRDYGYTF.

The chain uses TRBV12-3 or TRBV12-4 and TRBJ1-1; 7 nucleotides align to TRBD1. Losses at the gene ends were 5 bases for V and 4 bases for J; bases not matched to a gene: 7. This CDR3 region has 14 residues. The CDR3 loop is CASSPLTGTTEAFF. Here the CDR3 DNA reads TGTGCCAGCAGTCCATTGACAGGGACCACTGAAGCTTTCTTT.

The CDR3 protein is CASSRRPRGSSGELFF. CDR3 nucleotides: TGTGCCAGCAGTCGCCGTCCCAGGGGGAGCTCCGGGGAGCTGTTTTTT. The rearrangement links TRBV6-1 to TRBJ2-2; 7 bases are a match to TRBD1. The CDR3 runs to 16 residues. Germline CDR1 is MNHNS and CDR2 is SASEGT. Trimming cost V 5 bases and J 6 bases; bases outside gene matches: 12.

This clonotype was observed a handful of times. This chain links TRBV10-3 with TRBJ2-3; D ambiguous. The CDR3 covers 12 residues. Germline CDR1 and CDR2: ENHRY and SYGVKD. The ends were cut back, 7 bases at V and 1 base at J, with 6 bases in the middle. The DNA for the CDR3 is TGTGCCATCAACGACGGCACAGATACGCAGTATTTT. Translation: CAINDGTDTQYF.

This clonotype was observed at least ten times. This chain connects TRBV12-3 or TRBV12-4 to TRBJ1-5; D gene unclear. V was pared by 6 bases and J by 4 bases, with 10 bases between. This CDR3 region has 13 residues. The CDR3 bases are TGTGCCAGCAGCTGGACGGTTAATCAGCCCCAGCATTTT. This gives the protein CASSWTVNQPQHF.

The genes are TRBV29-1 and TRBJ2-7; D ambiguous. CDR1 SQVTM and CDR2 ANQGSEA come from the germline V gene. The CDR3 runs to 14 residues. V lost 4 bases to trimming and J lost 4 bases, with 17 bases between them. The CDR3 spells CSVVAATNSYEQYF. For the CDR3, the DNA is TGCAGCGTTGTGGCGGCAACCAACTCTTACGAGCAGTACTTC.

The chain is built from TRBV20-1 and TRBJ2-7; weak D call: TRBD1 (5 bases). Germline V lookup: CDR1 DFQATT, CDR2 SNEGSKA (reference sequence). Trimming took 4 bases from V and 0 from J, leaving 10 bases between them. There are 13 residues in the CDR3. CDR3 sequence reads: CSATGHRSYEQYF. CDR3 bases: TGCAGTGCTACAGGACACCGCTCCTACGAGCAGTACTTC.

The sample holds one count of this clonotype. The chain carries TRBV10-3 and TRBJ2-3; TRBD2 matches at 13 bases. CDR3 length: 15 amino acids. The J segment lost 11 bases and the V segment lost 10 bases, leaving 15 bases of the junction unmatched. Germline V gene sequence: CDR1 ENHRY, CDR2 SYGVKD. The CDR3 DNA is TGTGCCACCTCCGGGACTAGCGGGGATACATACGTGCAGTATTTT. Translated: CATSGTSGDTYVQYF.

This clonotype was detected ten times or more. V and J are TRBV7-8 and TRBJ1-2, with D perhaps TRBD1 (5 bases). The CDR3 covers 14 residues. Trimming stripped 4 bases from V and 2 bases from J, with 11 bases between. The germline CDR1 and CDR2 sequences are SGHVS and FQNEAQ. CDR3 in DNA: TGTGCCAGCAGCTCCGGGACGGTGAACTATGGCTACACCTTC. Residues: CASSSGTVNYGYTF.

This clonotype appeared a few times. The chain couples TRBV5-1 to TRBJ2-2, with 9 positions matching TRBD2. CDR1 and CDR2 from the germline V gene are SGHRS and YFSETQ. Trimming took 8 bases from V and 8 from J; bases not matched to a gene: 13. The length of the CDR3 is 15 residues. CDR3 bases: TGCGCCAGTCACCCGGCGGGAGGGCCGACTGGGGAGCTGTTTTTT. Its translation is CASHPAGGPTGELFF.

This clonotype turned up a few times. This chain joins TRBV6-6 and TRBJ2-2; D unclear. CDR3 size: 12 residues. Per germline, CDR1 MNHNY and CDR2 SVGAGI (reference sequence). The V gene lost 6 bases and the J gene lost 8 bases, with 10 bases spanning the gap. In DNA, the CDR3 is TGTGCCAGCAGCTCCTTATTTGGGGAGCTGTTTTTT. Protein product: CASSSLFGELFF.

The chain links TRBV12-3 or TRBV12-4 to TRBJ2-2; a possible D gene is TRBD1 (6 bases). Trimming pared 3 bases from V and 6 bases from J, leaving 14 bases between. The length of the CDR3 is 15 residues. In DNA, the CDR3 is TGTGCCAGCAGTTTTGTCGAGGGGGTCCCCGGGGAGCTGTTTTTT. Translated, it gives CASSFVEGVPGELFF.

This clonotype appeared a few times. The chain links TRBV5-1 to TRBJ2-1; a possible D gene is TRBD2 (6 bases). CDR3 size: 15 residues. Trimming shortened V by 4 bases and J by 2 bases, and 13 bases separated the two germline ends. CDR1 is SGHRS and CDR2 is YFSETQ in the germline V gene. DNA for the CDR3: TGCGCCAGCAGCCAACAGGAGGGCCCCTACAATGAGCAGTTCTTC. Translating gives CASSQQEGPYNEQFF.

The genes are TRBV20-1 and TRBJ2-7; 7 positions agree with TRBD2. CDR3 size: 16 residues. Germline V lookup: CDR1 DFQATT, CDR2 SNEGSKA (reference sequence). CDR3 in amino acids: CSVIPLTSRRTYEQYF. The CDR3 nucleotides read TGCAGCGTTATTCCCTTGACTAGCAGGAGAACCTACGAGCAGTACTTC.

The rearrangement links TRBV20-1 to TRBJ2-1, with D perhaps being TRBD1 or TRBD2 (5 bases each). V dropped 5 bases and J dropped 9 bases, with 26 bases sitting between them. Germline-derived CDR1 and CDR2 are DFQATT and SNEGSKA (reference sequence). The CDR3 runs 16 residues. In DNA, the CDR3 is TGCAGTGCTGGCAGAGCGATAGGGACCCTATGGGGTGAGCAGTTCTTC. Its translation: CSAGRAIGTLWGEQFF.

The chain couples TRBV5-1 to TRBJ2-3; D perhaps matches TRBD2 (6 bases). CDR3 length equals 16 residues. Trimming stripped 5 bases from V and 3 bases from J, with 19 bases between. Germline V gene sequence: CDR1 SGHRS, CDR2 YFSETQ. The CDR3 is CASRLDGTLRTDTQYF. DNA of the CDR3: TGCGCCAGCAGGCTGGACGGGACTCTGCGGACAGATACGCAGTATTTT.

This clonotype was picked up a small number of times. The genes are TRBV6-1 and TRBJ1-6, with D possibly TRBD1 on 5 matching bases. The CDR3 spans 13 residues. Per germline, CDR1 MNHNS and CDR2 SASEGT. The V end was cut by 6 bases, the J end by 6 bases, with 9 bases between. The CDR3 loop is CASRPGLNSPLHF. In nucleotides, the CDR3 is TGTGCCAGCAGACCGGGACTTAATTCACCCCTCCACTTT.

The sample holds a few counts of this clonotype. The V and J genes are TRBV5-4 and TRBJ1-4, with no clear D. Between the trimmed V and J ends, which lost 0 bases and 4 bases, there was a span of 10 bases. The CDR3 extends over 15 amino acids. From germline, CDR1 is SGHNT and CDR2 YYREEE (reference sequence). The CDR3 DNA follows: TGTGCCAGCAGCTTGGAGGCAGGTTTTAATGAAAAACTGTTTTTT. Translating gives CASSLEAGFNEKLFF.

In DNA form, the CDR3 reads TGCGCCAGCAAGTGGGGGTCTGACACTGAAGCTTTCTTT. This codes for CASKWGSDTEAFF. The chain recombines TRBV10-1 with TRBJ1-1, with D tentatively TRBD1 (5 bases). The CDR3 has 13 residues. The V end lost 7 bases, the J end lost 3 bases, and 12 bases lay between the germline ends. Germline V gene data show CDR1 as WNHNN and CDR2 as SYGVQD (reference sequence).

This rearrangement joins TRBV7-9 to TRBJ2-5; possibly TRBD1 for D (5 bases). V dropped 1 base and J dropped 2 bases, with 11 bases sitting between them. CDR3 length: 15 amino acids. Germline V gene data show CDR1 as SEHNR and CDR2 as FQNEAQ (reference sequence). CDR3 nucleotides: TGTGCCAGCAGCTTAGGTCGAAGGGGTCAAGAGACCCAGTACTTC. It is translated as CASSLGRRGQETQYF.

This clonotype was counted a few times. The chain joins TRBV5-1 to TRBJ1-4, with 8 positions matching TRBD1. This CDR3 has 14 amino acids. J lost 0 bases, V lost 5 bases, and 0 bases had no gene match. Germline assignment: CDR1 SGHRS and CDR2 YFSETQ. CDR3 sequence reads: CASRQGATNEKLFF. DNA for the CDR3: TGCGCCAGCAGACAGGGGGCAACTAATGAAAAACTGTTTTTT.